A single sample gave rise to the 11 T cell receptor beta chains below, sequenced in a study of beta chain features in type 1 diabetes. All of the isolated RNA was reverse transcribed, so expressed TCRB transcripts were sequenced. Some clones are missing from TCRdb's copy, which holds only in-frame ones; the method was immunoSEQ multiplex PCR. The data show about 240,000 clones, with 25% to 35% seen just once and roughly 4% held by the top ten. The sample was central memory CD4+ T cells from blood. These receptors originate from a man aged 25-45 years in good health.

This clone was seen a handful of times. The chain is built from TRBV6-5 and TRBJ2-2; D is perhaps TRBD1 (6 bases). V was shortened by 11 bases and J by 1 base, with 14 bases between the two germline ends. The CDR3 length is 14 residues. In germline, CDR1 is MNHEY, CDR2 SVGAGI. CDR3 sequence (DNA): TGTGCCTCCCAGGGGACAAAGAACACCGGGGAGCTGTTTTTT. Translated: CASQGTKNTGELFF.

This clone was recorded a few times. The gene calls are TRBV7-2 and TRBJ2-1; D remains ambiguous. The CDR3 extends over 13 amino acids. The V gene lost 2 bases and the J gene lost 10 bases, with 12 bases spanning the gap. CDR1 is SGHTA and CDR2 is FQGNSA in the germline V gene. CDR3 nucleotide sequence: TGTGCCAGCAGCTTAAACGCAGGCCGCGAGCAGTTCTTC. It encodes CASSLNAGREQFF.

This clone was observed a single time. V usage is TRBV19 and J usage is TRBJ2-1, with 9 bases that match TRBD2. The CDR3 length is 17 residues. The trim removed 4 bases at V and 5 bases at J, leaving 12 bases unmatched. Germline V gene data show CDR1 as LNHDA and CDR2 as SQIVND (reference sequence). CDR3 residues: CASSTRREGPRNNEQFF. The CDR3 nucleotides are TGTGCCAGTAGTACCAGGCGGGAGGGCCCTCGAAACAATGAGCAGTTCTTC.

The CDR3 region has the DNA TGCGCCAGCAGCTTGTACGGGAGTACGAGGGGCTCCTACAATGAGCAGTTCTTC. The encoded protein is CASSLYGSTRGSYNEQFF. The chain is built from TRBV5-1 and TRBJ2-1; a weak D match, TRBD2 (6 bases). The CDR3 loop spans 18 amino acids. Germline lookup yields CDR1 SGHRS and CDR2 YFSETQ. V lost 1 base and J lost 0, with 17 bases in between.

Notes on this clone: Other nucleotide sequences from this sample produce the same CDR3. The rearrangement joins TRBV15 to TRBJ1-2, with a tentative D call TRBD1 (6 bases). Between the trimmed V and J ends, which lost 3 bases and 4 bases, there was a span of 6 bases. Looked up from germline, CDR1 is LNHNV and CDR2 is YYDKDF (reference sequence). CDR3 length: 12 amino acids. CDR3 region: CATSRDSYGYTF. The DNA for the CDR3 is TGTGCCACCAGCAGGGACAGCTATGGCTACACCTTC.

V usage is TRBV7-2 and J usage is TRBJ2-4; 11 nucleotides line up with TRBD1. Germline V CDR1 and CDR2: SGHTA, FQGNSA. The CDR3 contains 16 residues. V was pared by 5 bases and J by 3 bases, with 6 bases of the junction left unmatched. CDR3 nucleotide sequence: TGTGCCAGCAGCCTGGGGACAGGGGGAGTCAAAAACATTCAGTACTTC. It codes for CASSLGTGGVKNIQYF.

In regard to this clone: The sample has other DNA sequences that encode this CDR3 too. The chain couples TRBV20-1 to TRBJ2-1; D might be TRBD1 (6 bases). V shed 4 bases and J shed 8 bases, with 9 bases lying between them. CDR1 and CDR2 (germline): DFQATT, SNEGSKA (reference sequence). This CDR3 is built from 11 residues. In nucleotides, the CDR3 is TGCAGTGCTAAACAGGGTGATGAGCAGTTCTTC. It yields the protein CSAKQGDEQFF.

The J gene is TRBJ2-5, the V gene TRBV4-1, with 7 bases identical to TRBD2. This CDR3 is built from 16 residues. The germline V gene encodes CDR1 MGHRA and CDR2 YSYEKL. V lost 1 base, J lost 5 bases, and 10 bases stayed unmatched. This CDR3 reads CASSQGVEREGETQYF. Written as DNA, the CDR3 is TGCGCCAGCAGCCAAGGTGTGGAGCGGGAAGGGGAGACCCAGTACTTC.

This clone was seen only a few times. V gene TRBV9 combines with J gene TRBJ2-3; no definite D call. Germline V lookup: CDR1 SGDLS, CDR2 YYNGEE. The CDR3 is 14 amino acids. V gave up 4 bases and J gave up 2 bases, with 11 bases separating them. The CDR3 nucleotides read TGTGCCAGCAGCCGACGGTTTTTCACAGATACGCAGTATTTT. Translated, it gives CASSRRFFTDTQYF.

The gene calls are TRBV20-1 and TRBJ2-3; no clear D. The CDR3 has 11 residues. Germline V lookup: CDR1 DFQATT, CDR2 SNEGSKA (reference sequence). The ends were cut back, 3 bases at V and 4 bases at J, with 5 bases in the middle. The CDR3 loop is CSARGSDTQYF. CDR3 coding DNA: TGCAGTGCTAGGGGATCAGATACGCAGTATTTT.

About this clone itself: Different DNA sequences within this sample yield the same CDR3. The chain uses TRBV30 and TRBJ2-7, with D tentatively TRBD1 (5 bases). The germline V gene encodes CDR1 GTSNPN and CDR2 SVGIG (reference sequence). Trimming took 0 bases from V and 1 from J, leaving 13 bases between them. The CDR3 is made up of 15 amino acids. The CDR3 loop is CAWSVIGARSYEQYF. The CDR3 coding sequence is TGTGCCTGGAGTGTGATAGGGGCTAGGTCCTACGAGCAGTACTTC.